This is a list of T cell receptor beta chains from one sample in a study of CD8 T cells in Susac syndrome. TCRdb itself ran the immunoSEQ multiplex PCR reads through MiXCR, one entry per CDR3 protein. The data hold 210,000 or so distinct CDR3 sequences, with approximately 94% observed a single time. The sequencing input was CD4+ T cells from PBMCs. The source is a human donor with Susac syndrome. The CDR3 runs from the conserved cysteine through the conserved F or W. A D gene is named only where the DNA matches it firmly. Size values are once, few and many counts, or a class for expanded clones, and some rows have none.

j_call v_call d_call clone_size cdr3_aa cdr3_nt
TRBJ1-1 TRBV18 - few CASSTRNTEAFF TGTGCCAGCTCAACGCGGAACACTGAAGCTTTCTTT
TRBJ1-1 TRBV12-3/TRBV12-4 - - CASSLVAEGTEAFF TGTGCCAGCAGTTTAGTCGCGGAGGGCACTGAAGCTTTCTTT
TRBJ1-5 TRBV19 TRBD1 - CASRTGAEQPQHF TGTGCCAGTAGGACAGGGGCGGAACAGCCCCAGCATTTT
TRBJ1-2 TRBV9 - - CASSARGGAPYGYTF TGTGCCAGCAGCGCCAGGGGAGGGGCTCCCTATGGCTACACCTTC
TRBJ1-3 TRBV12-3/TRBV12-4 - - CASSLDRASGNTIYF TGTGCCAGCAGTTTAGACAGGGCCTCTGGAAACACCATATATTTT
TRBJ1-2 TRBV5-1 TRBD1 - CASSWTGGGGYTF TGCGCCAGCAGCTGGACAGGGGGCGGTGGCTACACCTTC
TRBJ1-1 TRBV18 - - CASSPLDLGTEAFF TGTGCCAGCTCACCCCTTGATCTGGGCACTGAAGCTTTCTTT
TRBJ1-1 TRBV20-1 - few CSARERRLNTEAFF TGCAGTGCTAGAGAACGTAGACTAAACACTGAAGCTTTCTTT
TRBJ1-1 TRBV29-1 - - CSVEAGIMNTEAFF TGCAGCGTTGAGGCAGGGATCATGAACACTGAAGCTTTCTTT
TRBJ2-7 TRBV20-1 TRBD1 - CSAPDRVEGEQYF TGCAGTGCGCCCGACAGGGTCGAAGGCGAGCAGTACTTC
TRBJ1-1 TRBV20-1 - - CSARVPSTEAFF TGCAGTGCTAGGGTCCCATCCACTGAAGCTTTCTTT